This T cell receptor (beta chain) was found in a study of T cell responses to AZD1222 COVID-19 vaccine. The CDR3 has 13 amino acids. The V end was cut by 4 bases, the J end by 3 bases, with 6 bases between. Germline V gene sequence: CDR1 KGHDR, CDR2 SFDVKD. Findings and caveats of the study: Sampling that yielded the repertoires occurred only after the peak T cell response. The donors showed a predominance of white British ancestry and of females, with possible underestimation of clonal diversity.

Concerning this clone itself: Its antigen is unknown.

Second-dose groups at about 4 or about 12 weeks were pooled. Libraries were prepared by immunoSEQ multiplex PCR; TCRdb keeps only in-frame clonotypes and omits some of them. The sample yields roughly 180,000 clones, under 95% seen once. The V call is TRBV24-1, the J call TRBJ1-3, with D maybe TRBD1 (6 bases). Sequences were derived from peripheral blood, sampled 28 days after the second AZD1222 dose. The source is an adult who received the AZD1222 COVID-19 vaccine. In DNA form, the CDR3 reads TGTGCCACCAGTGAAGGGGGTGGAAACACCATATATTTT. This gives the protein CATSEGGGNTIYF.